The T cell receptor (beta chain) described here comes from a study of T cells after yellow fever vaccination. Study at large: The authors prepared low-cell-number fractions using SMART-Seq v4 Ultra Low Input.

This clonotype was recorded a few times. The antigen remains unidentified. General observations from the study: Weaker overall was a secondary response that nonetheless peaked faster, on day 5 versus 15. Post-booster samples contained most primary-vaccination clones (about 95% CD4, about 85% CD8).

A universal primer site and UMIs were added as TCR cDNA was made by 5'RACE template switching. In TCRdb, the 5' RACE reads were re-called with MiXCR into one record per CDR3 protein. Seen here are hundreds of thousands of distinct CDR3 sequences, around 12% observed once, and the top ten hold approximately 3.4%. V shed 8 bases and J shed 1 base, with 11 bases lying between them. The V gene's germline CDR1 is GTSNPN and CDR2 SVGIG (reference sequence). CDR3 length: 13 residues. The gene calls are TRBV30 and TRBJ1-4; D remains ambiguous. The sample in question was CD4+ T cells sorted from PBMCs, obtained 15 days after the yellow fever booster vaccination. The clonotype originates from a man between 18 and 29 years old who received the YFV17D yellow fever vaccine. The CDR3 region has the DNA TGTGCCCTTTCTTTAGGAACTAATGAAAAACTGTTTTTT. It is translated as CALSLGTNEKLFF.